This T cell receptor beta chain was captured in a study of blood T cell repertoires in COVID-19. In its sample, this clone was seen once. Profiled with immunoSEQ multiplex PCR; TCRdb holds only in-frame clones, not every one. This sample has just under 30,000 clones; 80% to 90% occur once, and the top ten carry approximately 15%. The sample consisted of peripheral blood. The sequence came from a man older than 75 with acute or convalescent COVID-19.

The CDR3 here is CASSLWASRETQYF. The CDR3, as DNA: TGTGCCAGCAGCTTATGGGCTAGCCGAGAGACCCAGTACTTC. The V gene is TRBV7-2, the J gene TRBJ2-5; D possibly corresponds to TRBD2 (5 bases). The CDR3 length is 14 residues. The V and J ends lost 2 bases and 4 bases respectively, with 11 bases between them. Looked up from germline, CDR1 is SGHTA and CDR2 is FQGNSA.